This record covers a single T cell receptor beta chain. The data derive from a study of blood T cell repertoires in COVID-19. Measured with immunoSEQ multiplex PCR; TCRdb has only the in-frame clones, and not every one. The data contain under 200,000 clones, under 90% of them seen just once; the ten biggest clones take up more than 12%. Trimming took off 6 bases at V and 10 bases at J, with 10 bases between the two ends. The V gene's germline CDR1 is MNHEY and CDR2 SVGAGI. The CDR3 has 11 residues. This TCR was sampled from a woman in her 70s with COVID-19, enrolled during active disease. This chain uses TRBV6-5 with TRBJ2-1; maybe TRBD1 (5 bases). The source material was peripheral blood. CDR3 region: CASSNRYEQFF. In nucleotides, the CDR3 is TGTGCCAGCAGCAACAGGTACGAGCAGTTCTTC.